This T cell receptor (beta chain) emerged from a study of technical replicates of blood from a few donors. Profiling relied on immunoSEQ multiplex PCR, and the TCRdb table lists in-frame clones only, not all of them. In the table there are about 80,000 clones, about 92% of which are singletons. What was sequenced was T cells isolated from PBMCs. The sequence was collected from a human donor in good health.

CDR3 residues: CSVVGQGLIYEQFF. CDR3 nucleotides: TGCAGCGTAGTGGGACAGGGGCTTATCTATGAGCAGTTCTTC. The V gene is TRBV29-1, the J gene TRBJ2-1; 10 bases are a match to TRBD1. This CDR3 has 14 amino acids. Unmatched junction bases numbered 10, after V lost 6 bases and J lost 8 bases. Germline values: CDR1 SQVTM, CDR2 ANQGSEA.